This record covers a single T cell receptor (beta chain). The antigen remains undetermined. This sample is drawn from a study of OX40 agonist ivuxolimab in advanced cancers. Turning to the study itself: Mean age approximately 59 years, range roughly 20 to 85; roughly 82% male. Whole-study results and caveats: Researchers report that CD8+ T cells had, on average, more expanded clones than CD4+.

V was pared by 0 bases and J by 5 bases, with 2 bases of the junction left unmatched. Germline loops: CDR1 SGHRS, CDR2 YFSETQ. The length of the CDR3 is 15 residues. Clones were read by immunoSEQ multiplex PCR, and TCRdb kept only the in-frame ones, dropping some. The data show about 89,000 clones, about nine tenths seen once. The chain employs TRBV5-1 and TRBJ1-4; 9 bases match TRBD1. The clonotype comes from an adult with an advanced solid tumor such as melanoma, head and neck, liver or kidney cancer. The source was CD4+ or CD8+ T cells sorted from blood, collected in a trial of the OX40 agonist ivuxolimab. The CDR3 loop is CASSLVGQGNEKLFF. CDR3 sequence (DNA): TGCGCCAGCAGCTTGGTGGGACAGGGAAATGAAAAACTGTTTTTT.